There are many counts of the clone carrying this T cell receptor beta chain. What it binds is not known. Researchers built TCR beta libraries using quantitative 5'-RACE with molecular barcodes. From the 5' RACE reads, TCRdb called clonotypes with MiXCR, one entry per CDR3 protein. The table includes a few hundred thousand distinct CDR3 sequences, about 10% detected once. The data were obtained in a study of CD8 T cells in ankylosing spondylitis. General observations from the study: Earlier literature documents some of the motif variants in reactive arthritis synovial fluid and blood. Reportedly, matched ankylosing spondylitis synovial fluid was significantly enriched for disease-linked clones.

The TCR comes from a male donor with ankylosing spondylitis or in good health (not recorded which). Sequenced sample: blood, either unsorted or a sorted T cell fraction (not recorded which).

Here the CDR3 reads CASSSGTTIYYEQYF. CDR3 sequence (DNA): TGTGCCAGCAGCTCCGGGACAACCATTTACTACGAGCAGTACTTC. The rearrangement links TRBV7-9 to TRBJ2-7, with D possibly TRBD1 on 6 matching bases. Trimming took off 4 bases at V and 3 bases at J, with 16 bases between the two ends. The CDR3 consists of 15 residues. Germline CDR1 SEHNR, CDR2 FQNEAQ (reference sequence).